The sequence of this TCR beta chain was determined in a study of shared T cell receptors in the human thymus (dated by TCRdb to about 2021). Regarding the complete study: The study investigated the way shared, self-reactive T-cell receptor alpha chains are produced in the human thymus.

Libraries were constructed by the immunoSEQ multiplex PCR assay. TCRdb took over this immuneACCESS table, retaining in-frame rearrangements with V and J assigned. Such tables are incomplete; in checked studies, under half of the missing clones stem from an unresolved V gene, and the remainder is unexplained. In all, the sample holds about 660,000 clones, and around 89% of those were seen once. The leading ten clones occupy around 0.0099% of the sample. The germline V gene provides CDR1 SGHTA and CDR2 FQGNSA. Unmatched junction bases come to 9, with V trimmed by 5 bases and J by 9 bases. Its CDR3 holds 17 amino acids, cysteine through phenylalanine. Of the read, only the CDR3 DNA is kept; its 51 bases are in frame from base 1. Concerning this clone: Its antigen is not yet known. Base qualities are not provided; no much larger clone lies one nucleotide away.

The sample also formed part of further work on human thymus T cells. The second study, in turn, reports: Donors were immunologically healthy infants undergoing open corrective cardiac surgery for congenital heart defects in Finland. The thymus tissue came from surgical resects taken out during corrective cardiac surgery. Both the thymic and the peripheral blood repertoires appeared to show biased V and J gene segment usage. Highly overlapping thymic TCR repertoires among unrelated individuals were reported in the related research. TCR alpha and beta repertoires from about 8 infant thymus samples and four related peripheral blood samples were characterized in the study. Donor ages ranging from about 7 to 244 days were recorded, and more than five male and a couple of female infants were included in the cohort. Thymocytes were released mechanically from tissue and stored at -70 °C as pellets of 10-30 million cells. Genomic DNA was extracted from frozen cell pellets with a QIAsymphony instrument. Using the immunoSEQ multiplex PCR assay, the TCRB and TCRAD loci were amplified from a standardized quantity of quality-controlled genomic DNA. The V(D)J region was spanned by amplicons of a length sufficient to cover the CDR3 and to identify V and J genes. Amplicon sequencing was performed on an Illumina platform through the commercial immunoSEQ service. Primer bias and sequencing errors were corrected as previously described, and TCRAD and TCRB definitions were based on the IMGT database. Analysis of the repertoires was done with immunoSEQ Analyzer 3.0 and VDJTools and included basic statistics, V/J segment usage, diversity estimates, rarefaction and pairwise overlap. Chao1, ChaoE, Efron-Thisted, Shannon and inverse Simpson indices were used to estimate diversity, which was also estimated on datasets down-sampled to the smallest sample. Repertoire overlap was assessed by strict matching of CDR3 nucleotide sequence, V gene and J gene, and clustering was done by Jaccard-based multidimensional scaling. Thymus samples yielded on average about 810,000 unique TCRB clonotypes, compared with 80,000 to 85,000 from blood samples.

Sequencing was carried out using thymocytes. The clonotype was recovered from a boy under three years old with a congenital heart defect. Donor details come from another sample of the same person, matched by shared clones. The sequence is built from TRBV7-2 and TRBJ2-2; 16 middle bases align to TRBD2. This receptor has the CDR3 CASSPGGLAGGHRELFF. The sequence in DNA is TGTGCCAGCAGCCCAGGGGGACTAGCGGGAGGGCACCGGGAGCTGTTTTTT.